The text below deals with one TCR beta chain. What it binds is unknown. This entry is derived from a study of human CD8 memory T cell subsets. Germline CDR1 is SGDLS and CDR2 is YYNGEE. This CDR3 has 15 residues. Notes on the study in general: In contrast to effector memory cells, stem-like memory and precursor exhausted T cells had similarly high diversity.

UMI-labeled 5' RACE was used, and it produced the TCR beta libraries. TCRdb re-called the 5' RACE reads; every CDR3 protein appears as one record, without DNA. The sample's table shows around 6,200 distinct CDR3 sequences. Healthy donors' buffy coats yielded the PBMC. For every subset, the RNA was derived from duplicate vials of about 140,000 sorted CD8+ T cells. Sequencing was performed on CD8+ effector memory T cells (TEM) sorted from PBMCs. The sample's subset: effector memory CD8 T cells, CCR7- CD45RO+ CD95+. V and J are TRBV9 and TRBJ2-1; TCRdb designates TRBD2, a call that cannot be tested without DNA. The origin of this receptor is a human donor in good health. The CDR3 sequence: CASSGRLANYNEQFF.